A selection of T cell receptor beta chains follows, all from one sample in a study of CD8 T cells in ankylosing spondylitis. TCRdb processed the 5' RACE reads anew with MiXCR; each CDR3 protein has one entry. The sample has nearly 350,000 distinct CDR3 sequences, under 15% seen once. Source material: blood, either unsorted or a sorted T cell fraction (not recorded which). All receptors derive from a male donor with ankylosing spondylitis or in good health (not recorded which). The CDR3 runs from the conserved cysteine through the conserved F or W. D genes are given only for firm matches. Clone size is shown for a subset of rows, as once, few, many or a class of expanded clone.

>.|TRBJ1-6|many|TRBV6-6
CASKSSYNSPLHF
TGTGCCAGCAAGAGCTCCTATAATTCACCCCTCCACTTT
>TRBD2|TRBJ2-3|few|TRBV5-1
CASSPTTSAGTDTQYF
TGCGCCAGCAGCCCTACGACTAGCGCCGGGACAGATACGCAGTATTTT
>.|TRBJ1-6|.|TRBV18
CASAAGSSYNSPLHF
TGTGCCAGCGCAGCGGGGAGCTCCTATAATTCACCCCTCCACTTT
>.|TRBJ1-5|.|TRBV19
CASSIGETGGQPQHF
TGTGCCAGTAGTATAGGAGAGACAGGAGGCCAGCCCCAGCATTTT
>.|TRBJ2-3|.|TRBV29-1
CSVGYLAQSTDTQYF
TGCAGCGTTGGGTACTTAGCGCAAAGCACAGATACGCAGTATTTT
>TRBD1|TRBJ1-3|few|TRBV29-1
CSARTGGSSGNTIYF
TGCAGCGCCAGGACAGGGGGCAGCTCTGGAAACACCATATATTTT
>.|TRBJ1-4|few|TRBV6-6
CASSAAGEKLFF
TGTGCCAGCAGCGCGGCGGGTGAAAAACTGTTTTTT
>.|TRBJ2-7|many|TRBV5-1
CASSLRDEQYF
TGCGCCAGCAGCTTAAGGGATGAGCAGTACTTC
>TRBD2|TRBJ2-1|.|TRBV11-1
CASSFSRLAGGTYNEQFF
TGTGCCAGCAGCTTTTCTAGACTAGCGGGGGGAACCTACAATGAGCAGTTCTTC
>.|TRBJ1-5|few|TRBV5-6
CASTYQNNQPQHF
TGTGCCAGCACCTACCAGAACAATCAGCCCCAGCATTTT
>TRBD1|TRBJ2-5|few|TRBV5-5
CASSPGTGGGETQYF
TGTGCCAGCAGTCCTGGGACAGGTGGTGGGGAGACCCAGTACTTC
>TRBD1|TRBJ2-4|many|TRBV4-2
CASSPGTGRGLAKNIQYF
TGTGCCAGCAGCCCGGGGACAGGGAGAGGGCTAGCCAAAAACATTCAGTACTTC
>.|TRBJ2-7|few|TRBV29-1
CSVTGTVTYEQYF
TGCAGCGTTACCGGGACGGTGACCTACGAGCAGTACTTC
>TRBD2|TRBJ2-5|few|TRBV3-1
CASSPTSGSDETQYF
TGTGCCAGCAGCCCCACTAGCGGGAGCGACGAGACCCAGTACTTC
>.|TRBJ2-7|few|TRBV29-1
CSVSSESTYEQYF
TGCAGCGTTAGTAGTGAATCTACCTACGAGCAGTACTTC
>.|TRBJ2-1|.|TRBV11-2
CASSLEGLSSYNEQFF
TGTGCCAGCAGCTTAGAAGGTTTGAGCTCCTACAATGAGCAGTTCTTC
>TRBD1|TRBJ2-3|.|TRBV4-1
CASSQSQGAITDTQYF
TGCGCCAGCAGCCAATCACAGGGGGCGATTACAGATACGCAGTATTTT
>.|TRBJ1-6|.|TRBV20-1
CSAREDRDNSPLHF
TGCAGTGCTAGAGAGGATCGGGATAATTCACCCCTCCACTTT
>.|TRBJ1-4|few|TRBV15
CATSRMRAGGEKLFF
TGTGCCACCAGCAGAATGCGGGCCGGGGGCGAAAAACTGTTTTTT
>.|TRBJ2-5|.|TRBV20-1
CSARPDAQETQYF
TGCAGTGCTAGGCCGGATGCCCAAGAGACCCAGTACTTC
>.|TRBJ1-5|.|TRBV4-1
CASSQDSAARPNQPQHF
TGCGCCAGCAGCCAAGATAGCGCCGCAAGACCCAATCAGCCCCAGCATTTT
>.|TRBJ1-2|few|TRBV25-1
CATPNGGGFYGYTF
TGTGCCACCCCGAATGGAGGGGGTTTCTATGGCTACACCTTC
>TRBD1|TRBJ2-4|.|TRBV4-1
CASSQGTGNPKNIQYF
TGCGCCAGCAGCCAAGGGACAGGTAACCCCAAAAACATTCAGTACTTC
>.|TRBJ1-5|.|TRBV5-1
CASSPGQTPNQPQHF
TGCGCCAGCAGCCCCGGACAGACCCCTAATCAGCCCCAGCATTTT
>TRBD2|TRBJ2-1|.|TRBV4-1
CASSQDPLAGFYNEQFF
TGCGCCAGCAGCCAAGATCCCCTAGCGGGGTTCTACAATGAGCAGTTCTTC